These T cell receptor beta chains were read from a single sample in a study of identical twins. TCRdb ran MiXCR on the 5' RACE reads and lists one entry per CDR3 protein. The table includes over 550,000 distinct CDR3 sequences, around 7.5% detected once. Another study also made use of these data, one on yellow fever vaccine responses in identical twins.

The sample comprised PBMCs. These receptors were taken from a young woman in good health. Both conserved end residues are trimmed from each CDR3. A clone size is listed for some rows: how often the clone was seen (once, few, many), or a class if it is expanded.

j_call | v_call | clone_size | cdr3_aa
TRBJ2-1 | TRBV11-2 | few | ASSLDGPRYVHEQF
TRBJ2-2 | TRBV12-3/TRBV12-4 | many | ASSFGTGGPGELF
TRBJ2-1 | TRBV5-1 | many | ASSRQVPSGSLGDEQF
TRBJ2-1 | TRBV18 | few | ASSPVAGGNNEQF
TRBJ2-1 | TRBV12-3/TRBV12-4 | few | ASSLARTIYNEQF
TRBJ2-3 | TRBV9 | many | ASSADSFTDTQY
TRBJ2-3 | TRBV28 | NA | ASSPTVTSDTDTQY
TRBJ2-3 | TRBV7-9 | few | ASSKANTDTQY
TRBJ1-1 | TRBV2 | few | ASSERNTEAF
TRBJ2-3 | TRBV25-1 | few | ASSRDRGRDTQY
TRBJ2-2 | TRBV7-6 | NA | ASSPQESGELF
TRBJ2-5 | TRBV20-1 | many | SANGIGTAQETQY
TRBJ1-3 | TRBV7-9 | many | ASSLEDTSGNTIY
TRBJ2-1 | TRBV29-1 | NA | SVEVGEQF
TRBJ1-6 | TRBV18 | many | ASSPREHSPLH
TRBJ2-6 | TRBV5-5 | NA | ASNSETGSGANVLT
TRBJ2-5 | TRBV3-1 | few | ASSRPLGRSQETQY
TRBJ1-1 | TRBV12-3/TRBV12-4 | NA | ASSDRVTSTEAF
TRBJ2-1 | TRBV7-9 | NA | ASSSAGLAGGEQF
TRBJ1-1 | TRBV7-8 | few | ASSPEGGHTEAF
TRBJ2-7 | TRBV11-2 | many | ASSSLSDYEQY
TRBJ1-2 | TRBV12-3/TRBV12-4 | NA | ASSLAGVEGYGYT
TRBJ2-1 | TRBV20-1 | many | SADRAYNEQF
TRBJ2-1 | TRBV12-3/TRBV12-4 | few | ASSSQRVYYNEQF
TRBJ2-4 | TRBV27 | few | ASSPLGPAKNIQY
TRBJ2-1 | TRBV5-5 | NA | ASCSFASGTGKLDEQF
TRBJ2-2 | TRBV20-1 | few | SARAPTGFTGELF
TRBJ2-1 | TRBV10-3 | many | ATEMGGRNEQF
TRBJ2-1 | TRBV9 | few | ASSVREVAGEYNEQF
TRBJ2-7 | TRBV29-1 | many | SVEDVTAEQY
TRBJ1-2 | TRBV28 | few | ASTAPGGGFFNYGYT
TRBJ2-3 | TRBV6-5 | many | ASSYGTGGTDTQY
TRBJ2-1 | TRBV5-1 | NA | ASSFPSAGLTNEQF
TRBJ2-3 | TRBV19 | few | ASSTPFEGTQY
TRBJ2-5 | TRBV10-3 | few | AISDGTKQETQY
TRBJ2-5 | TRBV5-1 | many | ASSGQETQY
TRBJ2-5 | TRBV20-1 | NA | SARKGTGISETQY
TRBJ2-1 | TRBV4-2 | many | ASSQVASGAYNEQF
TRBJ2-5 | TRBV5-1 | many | ASSDMKGQETQY
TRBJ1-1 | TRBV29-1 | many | SVGGQASMNTEAF
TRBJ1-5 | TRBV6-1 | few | ASWVGVSNQPQH
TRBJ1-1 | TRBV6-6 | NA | ASTPGLNTEAF
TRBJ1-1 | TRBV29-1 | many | SVEGVGNTEAF
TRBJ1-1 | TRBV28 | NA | ASSPRFVGFEGTEAF
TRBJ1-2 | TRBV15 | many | ATSRDGGYT